This T cell receptor beta chain was retrieved from a study of tumor and adjacent non-tumor tissue in lung cancer. Study-level information: Histology: 11 to 13 adenocarcinoma, a couple of squamous cell carcinoma, 1 small cell lung cancer.

This clonotype showed up many times. Germline CDR1 reads MNHEY; CDR2 reads SVGEGT. V lost 4 bases and J 3 bases, leaving 7 bases between the germline ends. The CDR3 covers 12 residues. The template was RNA from unsorted bulk tissue. TCRbeta libraries were built with three rounds of nested PCR, modified from ARM-PCR. TCRdb ran MiXCR on the multiplex PCR reads and lists one entry per CDR3 protein. The repertoire holds tens of thousands of distinct CDR3 sequences, with over 60% as singletons. This sequence joins TRBV6-2 or TRBV6-3 and TRBJ2-7; D perhaps matches TRBD2 (6 bases). This receptor was obtained from a woman between 40 and 55 years old with non-small cell lung cancer. Input material: lung tumor tissue. CDR3 sequence reads: CASSSGVYEQYF. CDR3 DNA sequence: TGTGCCAGCAGTTCGGGGGTCTACGAGCAGTACTTC.